Each of the 21 T cell receptor beta chains below was sequenced from the same sample in a study of early T cells in non-severe SARS-CoV-2 infection. One entry per CDR3 protein results from TCRdb running MiXCR on the 5' RACE reads. The sample records around 70,000 distinct CDR3 sequences, 15% to 18% being singletons. The sample taken for sequencing was whole blood. These receptors came from an adult who was a healthcare worker with PCR-confirmed SARS-CoV-2 infection or an uninfected control (not recorded which).

Many counts were recorded for this clonotype. The rearrangement links TRBV2 to TRBJ2-5; 11 bases align to TRBD2. CDR1 and CDR2 (germline): SNHLY, FYNNEI. The CDR3 spans 15 residues. Losses at the gene ends were 6 bases for V and 5 bases for J; bases not matched to a gene: 8. The CDR3: CASRFSGGALETQYF. The CDR3 DNA reads TGTGCCAGCAGGTTTAGCGGGGGGGCCCTCGAGACCCAGTACTTC.

This clonotype has more than one count but fewer than ten. This chain links TRBV6-5 with TRBJ1-5, with 7 bases matching TRBD1. Germline V gives CDR1 MNHEY, CDR2 SVGAGI. There are 15 residues in the CDR3. Trimming cost V 6 bases and J 1 base; bases outside gene matches: 6. CDR3 residues: CASSPQGTSNQPQHF. Here the CDR3 DNA reads TGTGCCAGCAGCCCACAGGGGACAAGCAATCAGCCCCAGCATTTT.

This clonotype was seen repeatedly, ten times or more. The chain employs TRBV20-1 and TRBJ1-2, with a possible D match to TRBD1 (5 bases). V lost 6 bases and J lost 8, with 13 bases in between. The CDR3 has 11 amino acids. Germline V gene lookup returns CDR1 DFQATT and CDR2 SNEGSKA (reference sequence). CDR3 sequence (DNA): TGCAGTGCCGAGGCGGGGGAAGGCTACACCTTC. Translated: CSAEAGEGYTF.

In its sample, this clonotype was seen many times. The chain has TRBV21-1 and TRBJ1-2; no DNA check was done on the table's D call, TRBD1. TRBV21-1 is a recognized pseudogene. The CDR3 contains 17 residues. The CDR3 DNA follows: TGTGCCAGCAGCAAAGCGCCTACCGGACAGGGAAAATATGGCTACACCTTC. This gives the protein CASSKAPTGQGKYGYTF.

This chain connects TRBV6-6 to TRBJ2-7; D tentatively reads TRBD1 or TRBD2 (5 bases each). The CDR3 covers 11 residues. Between the trimmed V and J ends, which lost 7 bases and 6 bases, there was a span of 10 bases. Germline V lookup: CDR1 MNHNY, CDR2 SVGAGI (reference sequence). CDR3 in amino acids: CASNTGTEQYF. The CDR3 DNA reads as TGTGCCAGCAATACCGGGACCGAGCAGTACTTC.

J is TRBJ2-1 and V is TRBV30; D is uncertain. V gave up 1 base and J gave up 3 bases, with 7 bases separating them. Germline-derived CDR1 and CDR2 are GTSNPN and SVGIG (reference sequence). The CDR3 contains 13 residues. The CDR3 loop reads CAWSESLYNEQFF. CDR3 coding DNA: TGTGCCTGGAGTGAGAGTCTCTACAATGAGCAGTTCTTC.

This clonotype has a count of ten or more. V and J are TRBV7-8 and TRBJ2-7, with TRBD1 matching over 11 bases. CDR1 SGHVS and CDR2 FQNEAQ come from the germline V gene. This CDR3 is built from 14 residues. Trimming removed 5 bases from V and 6 bases from J; junction bases left unmatched: 6. CDR3 sequence: CASSPRDRGSEQYF. CDR3 in DNA: TGTGCCAGCAGCCCCCGGGACAGGGGGAGCGAGCAGTACTTC.

In its sample, this clonotype was seen many times. The CDR3 DNA sequence: TGTGCCAGCAGCCCGAGCGGAAGACTAGGACTCGGTGAGCAGTTCTTC. Its protein product is CASSPSGRLGLGEQFF. This chain joins TRBV7-3 and TRBJ2-1, with a possible D match to TRBD2 (6 bases). The CDR3 is 16 amino acids. The germline CDR1 and CDR2 sequences are SGHTA and FQGTGA. Trimming removed 5 bases from V and 9 bases from J, with 23 bases in between.

This clonotype was seen ten or more times. V usage is TRBV18 and J usage is TRBJ1-1; no definite D call. Per germline, CDR1 KGHSH and CDR2 LQKENI. The CDR3 has 15 amino acids. The V and J ends lost 3 bases and 7 bases respectively, with 18 bases between them. CDR3 bases: TGTGCCAGCTCACCTTCCGGCCGGTCCTGGATTGAAGCTTTCTTT. Translated, it gives CASSPSGRSWIEAFF. Supplemented by reference TRBV18 and TRBJ1-1, the full variable domain reads NAGVMQNPRHLVRRRGQEARLRCSPMKGHSHVYWYRQLPEEGLKFMVYLQKENIIDESGMPKERFSAEFPKEGPSILRIQQVVRGDSAAYFCASSPSGRSWIEAFFGQGTRLTVV.

This clonotype was seen ten or more times. The chain links TRBV7-9 to TRBJ2-3; TRBD2 agrees at 7 bases. The length of the CDR3 is 12 residues. V lost 8 bases to trimming and J lost 3 bases; unmatched junction nucleotides: 2. Germline V gives CDR1 SEHNR, CDR2 FQNEAQ (reference sequence). CDR3 residues: CASGGETDTQYF. CDR3 coding DNA: TGTGCCAGCGGGGGGGAGACAGATACGCAGTATTTT.

The V call is TRBV12-3 or TRBV12-4, the J call TRBJ2-7; 10 bases line up with TRBD1. The CDR3 totals 15 residues. V lost 3 bases and J lost 2; bases outside the gene matches: 4. The CDR3, as DNA: TGTGCCAGCAGTTTCCGGACAGGGGGTCCCTACGAGCAGTACTTC. The encoded protein is CASSFRTGGPYEQYF.

This clonotype was observed at least ten times. CDR3 nucleotide sequence: TGCGCCAGCAGCCAGAATAGTGAGGTAGAGGAGCAGTACTTC. Its protein is CASSQNSEVEEQYF. The rearrangement links TRBV5-1 to TRBJ2-7, with no clear D. The germline CDR1 and CDR2 sequences are SGHRS and YFSETQ. The CDR3 contains 14 residues. The V end lost 4 bases, the J end lost 7 bases, and 18 bases lay between the germline ends.

The CDR3 region has the DNA TGTGCCAGCAGTTACATTCAACGCACAGATACGCAGTATTTT. Residues: CASSYIQRTDTQYF. The chain carries TRBV6-5 and TRBJ2-3; D remains ambiguous. The V end was cut by 2 bases, the J end by 1 base, with 7 bases between. The CDR3 contains 14 residues. The germline CDR1 and CDR2 sequences are MNHEY and SVGAGI.

This clonotype was counted ten times or more. This chain links TRBV20-1 with TRBJ2-2, with 8 nucleotides matching TRBD1. Per the germline V gene, CDR1 is DFQATT and CDR2 is SNEGSKA (reference sequence). The CDR3 runs to 14 residues. V lost 2 bases and J lost 2; bases outside the gene matches: 1. The CDR3 DNA reads as TGCAGTGCTAGAACAGGGGGTAACACCGGGGAGCTGTTTTTT. Translation: CSARTGGNTGELFF.

The J gene is TRBJ2-5, the V gene TRBV7-8; D remains unclear. Germline lookup yields CDR1 SGHVS and CDR2 FQNEAQ. The CDR3 loop spans 12 amino acids. Trimming took off 5 bases at V and 3 bases at J, with 7 bases between the two ends. CDR3 in amino acids: CASSMTEETQYF. The CDR3 DNA reads as TGTGCCAGCAGCATGACCGAAGAGACCCAGTACTTC.

This clonotype has more than one count but fewer than ten. This chain joins TRBV4-1 and TRBJ2-5; tentatively, D is TRBD1 (5 bases). In germline, CDR1 is MGHRA, CDR2 YSYEKL. Trimming shortened V by 0 bases and J by 5 bases, and 13 bases separated the two germline ends. The CDR3 is 15 amino acids. Here the CDR3 DNA reads TGCGCCAGCAGCCAAGATCGAGACAGCCACGAGACCCAGTACTTC. Its protein product is CASSQDRDSHETQYF.

This clonotype was counted a few times. The chain links TRBV7-3 to TRBJ2-1; 8 bases align to TRBD2. Germline trimming cut 3 bases from V and 7 bases from J; bases unmatched to any gene: 8. The CDR3 is made up of 15 amino acids. The V gene's germline CDR1 is SGHTA and CDR2 FQGTGA. CDR3 in amino acids: CASSFIRGGRNEQFF. Here the CDR3 DNA reads TGTGCCAGCAGCTTCATACGGGGGGGCAGGAATGAGCAGTTCTTC. Drawing the rest from reference TRBV7-3 and TRBJ2-1, the complete variable domain is GAGVSQTPSNKVTEKGKYVELRCDPISGHTALYWYRQSLGQGPEFLIYFQGTGAADDSGLPNDRFFAVRPEGSVSTLKIQRTERGDSAVYLCASSFIRGGRNEQFFGPGTRLTVL.

The V call is TRBV6-2 or TRBV6-3, the J call TRBJ2-7, with 13 bases that match TRBD2. CDR3 length equals 15 residues. Per germline, CDR1 MNHEY and CDR2 SVGEGT. Trimming removed 6 bases from V and 3 bases from J; junction bases left unmatched: 5. This CDR3 reads CASRETSGRDYEQYF. The DNA of the CDR3 is TGTGCCAGCAGGGAAACTAGCGGGAGGGACTACGAGCAGTACTTC.

The chain recombines TRBV9 with TRBJ2-7; TRBD2 matches 7 bases. Losses at the gene ends were 0 bases for V and 0 bases for J; bases not matched to a gene: 3. This CDR3 is built from 15 residues. The germline V gene encodes CDR1 SGDLS and CDR2 YYNGEE. The CDR3 loop reads CASSVGAGSSYEQYF. The CDR3, as DNA: TGTGCCAGCAGCGTAGGAGCGGGGAGCTCCTACGAGCAGTACTTC.

A few counts support this clonotype. This chain joins TRBV24-1 and TRBJ2-3, with TRBD2 identical over 8 bases. The junction had 9 bases not matched to a gene; V was cut back by 3 bases and J by 2 bases. CDR3 length: 17 amino acids. Germline V gene data show CDR1 as KGHDR and CDR2 as SFDVKD. CDR3: CATSDGENSGATDTQYF. The CDR3 DNA sequence: TGTGCCACCAGTGATGGGGAGAATAGCGGGGCCACAGATACGCAGTATTTT.

V is TRBV7-9 and J is TRBJ2-1; D is unclear. The CDR3 is 14 amino acids. CDR1 and CDR2 from the germline V gene are SEHNR and FQNEAQ (reference sequence). V lost 1 base and J lost 0, with 4 bases in between. The CDR3 sequence is CASSLGASYNEQFF. The CDR3 DNA reads TGTGCCAGCAGCTTAGGGGCCTCCTACAATGAGCAGTTCTTC.